The rows below give T cell receptor beta chains drawn from one sample of a study of OX40 agonist ivuxolimab in advanced cancers. Only in-frame clones appear in the TCRdb table, and some are missing; sequencing was by immunoSEQ multiplex PCR. This sample has 70,000 or so clones, with less than 90% found just once. The sample consisted of CD4+ or CD8+ T cells sorted from blood, taken in a trial of the OX40 agonist ivuxolimab. The source of these receptors is an adult with an advanced solid tumor such as melanoma, head and neck, liver or kidney cancer. Both conserved end residues are part of each CDR3. The D gene is left open where the match is weak. Where a row states a size, it is once, few, many or the class of an expanded clone; other rows omit it.

v_call,clone_size,j_call,d_call,cdr3_nt,cdr3_aa
TRBV5-1,NA,TRBJ2-5,TRBD1,TGCGCCAGCAGCCTCAATCCGGGACAGGTCGGTGAGACCCAGTACTTC,CASSLNPGQVGETQYF
TRBV7-9,NA,TRBJ2-1,NA,TGTGCCAGCAGCCTAGGGGCGGGTAACAATGAGCAGTTCTTC,CASSLGAGNNEQFF
TRBV7-2,NA,TRBJ1-4,NA,TGTGCCAGCAGCCTCAAGGATACATCTGGAAAACTGTTTTTT,CASSLKDTSGKLFF
TRBV7-8,NA,TRBJ2-7,NA,TGTGCCAGCAGCTTAGCACAGAGATACGAGCAGTACTTC,CASSLAQRYEQYF
TRBV18,NA,TRBJ2-2,NA,TGTGCCAGCTCACCATTACCTTCCACCGGGGAGCTGTTTTTT,CASSPLPSTGELFF
TRBV2,NA,TRBJ1-1,TRBD1,TGTGCCAGCAGTCTTAGACAGGGTAACACTGAAGCTTTCTTT,CASSLRQGNTEAFF
TRBV25-1,few,TRBJ2-7,NA,TGTGCCAGCAGTGATAGGGCAAGAAGCTCCTACGAGCAGTACTTC,CASSDRARSSYEQYF
TRBV21-1,NA,TRBJ1-1,NA,TGTGCCAGCAGCAAAACCTCCCCCTCACCAAGGGACACTGAAGCTTTCTTT,CASSKTSPSPRDTEAFF
TRBV7-3,NA,TRBJ2-1,NA,TGTGCCAGCAGATTAGACAGTACCAATGAGCAGTTCTTC,CASRLDSTNEQFF
TRBV9,NA,TRBJ1-4,NA,TGTGCCAGCAGCGTAGGAGACGGAGGAACTGCAACTAATGAAAAACTGTTTTTT,CASSVGDGGTATNEKLFF
TRBV7-9,NA,TRBJ1-2,NA,TGTGCCAGCAGCTTTGTTACATCCGGCTACACCTTC,CASSFVTSGYTF
TRBV30,NA,TRBJ2-2,TRBD1,TGTGCCTGGGGGAAGACGCAGGGGGCTCCCATGGGGATCACCGGGGAGCTGTTTTTT,CAWGKTQGAPMGITGELFF
TRBV18,NA,TRBJ2-3,TRBD2,TGTGCCAGCTCACCCACGGGGGGGCCAGATACGCAGTATTTT,CASSPTGGPDTQYF
TRBV28,NA,TRBJ2-3,NA,TGTGCCAGCAGTTTAAGTAGGAGCCCAGATACGCAGTATTTT,CASSLSRSPDTQYF
TRBV7-9,few,TRBJ1-6,NA,TGTGCCAGCACCCGAGGGGGATCCTATAATTCACCCCTCCACTTT,CASTRGGSYNSPLHF
TRBV7-9,NA,TRBJ2-1,NA,TGTGCCAGCAGCTTAGTAGCCCGCAGGGATGAGCAGTTCTTC,CASSLVARRDEQFF
TRBV19,NA,TRBJ2-6,NA,TGTGCCAGTAGTATCCGACAGGATTGGGGCACCTCTGGGGCCAACGTCCTGACTTTC,CASSIRQDWGTSGANVLTF
TRBV19,NA,TRBJ2-7,TRBD1,TGTGCCAGTAGCCTACAGGGGGCGTCCTACGAGCAGTACTTC,CASSLQGASYEQYF
TRBV10-3,once,TRBJ2-5,TRBD2,TGTGCCATCAGTTCCGGACTAGCGGGAGGGCCGGAGGAGGGAGAGACCCAGTACTTC,CAISSGLAGGPEEGETQYF
TRBV29-1,once,TRBJ2-1,TRBD1,TGCAGCGTTGCTTTCACCCGGGACAGGGAGAACAATGAGCAGTTCTTC,CSVAFTRDRENNEQFF
TRBV28,NA,TRBJ2-7,TRBD2,TGTGCCAGCAACCCCCCACTAGCGGGATCCTACGAGCAGTACTTC,CASNPPLAGSYEQYF
TRBV21-1,few,TRBJ2-7,NA,TGTGCCAGCAGCAATGGCGCGGGAGGGCCGATCTACGAGCAGTACTTC,CASSNGAGGPIYEQYF
TRBV18,NA,TRBJ2-4,NA,TGTGCCAGCTCACCCATCGCGGGGTTGGACAAAAACATTCAGTACTTC,CASSPIAGLDKNIQYF
TRBV6-5,NA,TRBJ2-7,NA,TGTGTCAGCAGTTACGTTCAGGGTGGTAGTAACTACGAGCAGTACTTC,CVSSYVQGGSNYEQYF